This T cell receptor beta chain is drawn from a study of blood T cell repertoires in COVID-19. Across the whole study: Acute and convalescent COVID-19 specimens originated in the United States, Italy and Spain. PBMCs, B-cell-depleted T cells, or T cells provided the cDNA or gDNA that made up the material.

Methods used by the authors: Nucleated cell number was recorded as an estimate derived from reference gene primer amplification. Measured with immunoSEQ multiplex PCR; TCRdb has only the in-frame clones, and not every one. The V and J calls and clone size were taken over from that table, and D and trimming were inferred from the DNA. The table shows some 250,000 clones, with around 80% occurring only once. V gave up 5 bases and J gave up 4 bases; unmatched junction bases: 9. The CDR3 is 16 amino acids. From germline, CDR1 is PRHDT and CDR2 FYEKMQ (reference sequence). Input material: peripheral blood. This rearrangement joins TRBV13 to TRBJ2-1; 9 nucleotides line up with TRBD2. The receptor was derived from a man aged 35 to 55 with acute or convalescent COVID-19. The DNA of the CDR3 is TGTGCCAGCAGCCACCTAGCGGGATCTTCTTACAATGAGCAGTTCTTC. The encoded protein is CASSHLAGSSYNEQFF.